This T cell receptor beta chain emerged from a study of T cell repertoires in cytomegalovirus infection. Study-wide background: CMV infection and matching HLA type were both indicated by public TCR beta signatures.

Germline V gives CDR1 SGHVS, CDR2 FQNEAQ. Trimming shortened V by 1 base and J by 0 bases, and 10 bases separated the two germline ends. The CDR3 has 15 residues. This clonotype was seen only a few times. Its antigen is not identified. Study observations and caveats: Summed frequency of public TCR beta families distinguished CMV carriers with the relevant HLA.

One entry per CDR3 protein results from TCRdb running MiXCR on the reads. The data contain some 30,000 distinct CDR3 sequences, about 19% of them seen just once; the ten biggest clones take up roughly 80%. The sequence derives from a human donor in good health (CMV status not recorded). Some clones in this sample may be carry-over from other donors' samples. This rearrangement joins TRBV7-8 to TRBJ2-7, with no clear D. Sequenced here: CD8+ T cells from cultured PBMCs, sampled from culture after CMV antigen stimulation. The CDR3 spells CASSLEGRSSYEQYF. CDR3 nucleotide sequence: TGTGCCAGCAGCTTAGAAGGCAGGAGCTCCTACGAGCAGTACTTC.